The source of this TCR beta chain is a study of T cell responses to AZD1222 COVID-19 vaccine. This CDR3 is 14 amino acids long. CDR1 is LNHDA, CDR2 SQIVND, per germline (reference sequence). V dropped 6 bases and J dropped 7 bases, with 15 bases sitting between them. As concerns this clone: Its antigen is unidentified.

Whole-study results and caveats: It should be noted that donors were predominantly white British and more often female, and clonal diversity was possibly underestimated.

Data came from immunoSEQ multiplex PCR; TCRdb stores just in-frame clones and leaves some out. Among 140,000 to 150,000 clones listed, 85% to 95% were seen once. The TCR sequence derives from an adult who had recovered from COVID-19. The sequencing used peripheral blood, collected after recovery from COVID-19. This sequence joins TRBV19 and TRBJ2-2; D possibly corresponds to TRBD1 (6 bases). The CDR3 is CASSQQGLGGELFF. CDR3 coding DNA: TGTGCCAGTAGCCAACAGGGTCTGGGCGGGGAGCTGTTTTTT.